This record looks at one TCR beta chain sequence and its context. Its antigen is currently unknown. This entry belongs to a study of cytomegalovirus exposure and HLA in healthy donors. Background on the study: Inside one of the first data releases sat some 85 million unique TCRs taken from HLA-typed donors.

The CDR3 is 17 residues long. After removal of 3 bases from V and 5 bases from J, the junction contained 9 bases not matched to a gene. Germline V lookup: CDR1 SGHRS, CDR2 YFSETQ. Study conclusions and caveats: Prior analysis indicated that the majority of TCR beta V segments exhibited productivity approximately 87% or approximately 30% of the time.

PCR used 60 Vbeta primers and 13 Jbeta primers. Sequencing used immunoSEQ multiplex PCR; TCRdb keeps in-frame clones, though not all of them. Among more than 80,000 clones listed, more than 65% were seen once. The chain has TRBV5-1 and TRBJ2-1, with 12 bases aligning to TRBD2. The sequenced material came from PBMCs. This receptor was obtained from a woman between 50 and 59 years old in good health and CMV-seropositive. The CDR3 loop is CASSSGLAGYQNNEQFF. In DNA form, the CDR3 reads TGCGCCAGCAGCTCCGGACTAGCGGGGTACCAAAACAATGAGCAGTTCTTC.